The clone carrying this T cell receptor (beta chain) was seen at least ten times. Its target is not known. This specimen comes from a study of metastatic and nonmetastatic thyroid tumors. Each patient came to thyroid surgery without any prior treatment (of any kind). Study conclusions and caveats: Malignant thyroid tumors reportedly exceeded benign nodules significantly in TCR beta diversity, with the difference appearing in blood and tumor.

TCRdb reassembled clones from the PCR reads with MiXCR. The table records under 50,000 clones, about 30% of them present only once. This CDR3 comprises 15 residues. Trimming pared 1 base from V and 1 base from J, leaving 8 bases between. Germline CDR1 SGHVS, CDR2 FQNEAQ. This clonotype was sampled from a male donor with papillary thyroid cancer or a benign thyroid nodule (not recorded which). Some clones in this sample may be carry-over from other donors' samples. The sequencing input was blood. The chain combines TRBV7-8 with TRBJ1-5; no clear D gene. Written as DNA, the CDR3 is TGTGCCAGCAGCTTAGGGGGTAGGAGCAATCAGCCCCAGCATTTT. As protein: CASSLGGRSNQPQHF.